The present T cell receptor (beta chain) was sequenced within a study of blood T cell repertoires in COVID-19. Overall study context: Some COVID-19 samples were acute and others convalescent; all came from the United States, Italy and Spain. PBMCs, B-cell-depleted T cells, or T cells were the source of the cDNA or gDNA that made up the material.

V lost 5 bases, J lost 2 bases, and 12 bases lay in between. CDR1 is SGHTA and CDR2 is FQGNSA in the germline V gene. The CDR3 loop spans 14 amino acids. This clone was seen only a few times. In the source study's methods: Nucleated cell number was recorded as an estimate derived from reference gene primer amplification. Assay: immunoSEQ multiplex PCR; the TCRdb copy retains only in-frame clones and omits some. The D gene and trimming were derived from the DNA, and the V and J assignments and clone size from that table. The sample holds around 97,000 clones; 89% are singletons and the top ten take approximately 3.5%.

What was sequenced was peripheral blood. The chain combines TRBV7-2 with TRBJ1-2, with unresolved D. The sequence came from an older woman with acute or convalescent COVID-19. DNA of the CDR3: TGTGCCAGCAGCGTCCAGAGGGTCAACTATGGCTACACCTTC. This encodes CASSVQRVNYGYTF.